This TCR beta chain was documented in a study of T cells in Graves' hyperthyroidism and ophthalmopathy. Study-level information: Any treatment followed the collection of peripheral blood at initial diagnosis. The study's findings and limits: Also found in blood were most expanded thyroid clonotypes above 0.001. The model predicted ophthalmopathy a median roughly six months before onset.

The CDR3 regions of TCR beta were amplified from RNA transcripts. First-round RT-PCR with HTBI primers amplified the TCR CDR3 region. TCRdb re-called the multiplex PCR reads through MiXCR, storing one row per CDR3 protein. Among 750,000 to 950,000 distinct CDR3 sequences, 38% were seen once, and the ten largest hold 8% to 9%. The sample holds many counts of this clonotype. Its antigen is unidentified. Pregnant or lactating patients were excluded, as were those with uncontrolled infection or other autoimmune disease. The CDR3 totals 19 residues. The germline V gene encodes CDR1 SGHVS and CDR2 FQNEAQ. Trimming cost V 4 bases and J 4 bases; bases outside gene matches: 18.

This rearrangement joins TRBV7-8 to TRBJ1-5; 8 bases line up with TRBD1. This TCR was recovered from a man aged 18 to 35 with Graves' hyperthyroidism. The sample was blood. CDR3 bases: TGTGCCAGCAGCTCCCTACTAGGACAGGGAGGAATTGGGAATCAGCCCCAGCATTTT. Protein product: CASSSLLGQGGIGNQPQHF.